This TCR beta chain is drawn from a study of blood T cell repertoires in COVID-19. Study summary: Acute and convalescent COVID-19 samples came from the United States, Italy and Spain. T cells, B-cell-depleted T cells, or PBMCs provided the cDNA or gDNA that served as material.

Original methodology: Amplified reference gene primers provided the basis for estimating nucleated cell counts. Clones were read by immunoSEQ multiplex PCR, and TCRdb kept only the in-frame ones, dropping some. The DNA was the basis for D and trimming; V, J and clone size are from that table. This sample has just over 300,000 clones, with approximately 89% found just once. In this sample, this clone turned up a few times. Participant-reported clinical history was the basis for cohort assignment. The germline V gene encodes CDR1 ENHRY and CDR2 SYGVKD. This CDR3 is 15 amino acids long. Trimming pared 2 bases from V and 10 bases from J, leaving 15 bases between.

The source is a woman aged 40-49 years who had recovered from COVID-19. The chain employs TRBV10-3 and TRBJ1-6; possible D gene TRBD1, 6 bases. The material sequenced was PBMCs or T cells enriched from blood (not recorded which). CDR3 residues: CAISEGQIKVSPLHF. CDR3 nucleotide sequence: TGTGCCATCAGTGAGGGACAGATCAAGGTGTCACCCCTCCACTTT.